This TCR beta chain stems from a study of blood T cell repertoires in COVID-19. In the study overall: Samples of COVID-19 (acute and convalescent) were obtained from the United States, Italy and Spain. T cells, B-cell-depleted T cells, or PBMCs supplied cDNA or gDNA.

Original processing notes: Estimates of nucleated cell counts were drawn from the amplification of reference gene primers. This table comes from immunoSEQ multiplex PCR, and its TCRdb copy is limited to in-frame clones, with some not included. The V and J calls and clone size are taken from that table; D and trimming were inferred from the DNA. The data show about 250,000 clones, around nine tenths seen once. The V gene's germline CDR1 is SGHTA and CDR2 FQGTGA. The V and J ends lost 1 base and 3 bases, in that order; junction bases with no gene match: 2. The CDR3 consists of 16 residues. The chain combines TRBV7-3 with TRBJ2-1, with TRBD1 matching over 11 bases. Sequences were obtained from peripheral blood. The source of this sequence is a woman aged 60-75 years who had recovered from COVID-19. The CDR3 DNA reads TGTGCCAGCAGCTTAAGAGGGACAGGGGGCTACAATGAGCAGTTCTTC. Its translation is CASSLRGTGGYNEQFF.